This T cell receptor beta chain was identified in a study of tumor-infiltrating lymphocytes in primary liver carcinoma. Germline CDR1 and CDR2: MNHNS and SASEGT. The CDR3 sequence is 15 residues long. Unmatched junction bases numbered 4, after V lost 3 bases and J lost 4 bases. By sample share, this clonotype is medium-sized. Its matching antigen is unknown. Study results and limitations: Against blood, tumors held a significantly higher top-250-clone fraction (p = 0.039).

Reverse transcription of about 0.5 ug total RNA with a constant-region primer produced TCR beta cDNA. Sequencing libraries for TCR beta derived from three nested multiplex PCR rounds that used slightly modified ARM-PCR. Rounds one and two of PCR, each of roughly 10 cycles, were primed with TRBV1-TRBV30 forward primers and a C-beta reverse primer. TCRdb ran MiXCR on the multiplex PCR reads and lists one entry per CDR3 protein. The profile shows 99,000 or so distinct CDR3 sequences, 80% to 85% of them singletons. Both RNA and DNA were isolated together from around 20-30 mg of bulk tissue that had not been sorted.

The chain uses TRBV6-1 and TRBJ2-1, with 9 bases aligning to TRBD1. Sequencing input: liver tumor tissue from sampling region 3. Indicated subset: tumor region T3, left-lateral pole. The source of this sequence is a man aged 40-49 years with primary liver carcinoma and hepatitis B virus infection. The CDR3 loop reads CASSETGGMYNEQFF. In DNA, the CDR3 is TGTGCCAGCAGTGAGACAGGGGGTATGTACAATGAGCAGTTCTTC.